These 10 T cell receptor beta chains came from one sample sequenced in a study of blood T cell repertoires in COVID-19 (dated by TCRdb to 2018 to 2021). The library relied on the immunoSEQ multiplex PCR assay. In TCRdb, the immuneACCESS table is reduced to in-frame sequences with V and J assigned. These tables do not hold every clone; where another copy was compared, an unresolved V gene accounts for under half, and the others remain unexplained. A total of 240,000 or so clones appear in this sample, roughly 89% of them only once. The ten largest clonotypes hold roughly 9% of the sample. Sequencing was carried out using PBMCs or T cells enriched from blood (not recorded which). The receptors come from a middle-aged man who had recovered from COVID-19.

The chain carries TRBV9 and TRBJ2-7, with 8 bases that match TRBD1. Germline lookup yields CDR1 SGDLS and CDR2 YYNGEE. After removal of 4 bases from V and 2 bases from J, the junction contained 2 bases not matched to a gene. CDR3 length: 13 residues. The CDR3 nucleotides are TGTGCCAGCAGCACACAGGGGGCCTACGAGCAGTACTTC. It translates to CASSTQGAYEQYF.

V gene TRBV5-1 combines with J gene TRBJ1-1; no clear D gene. The V end lost 4 bases, the J end lost 5 bases, and 12 bases lay between the germline ends. CDR1 is SGHRS, CDR2 YFSETQ, per germline. The CDR3 runs 13 residues. CDR3 protein: CASSPGGWTEAFF. CDR3 bases: TGCGCCAGCAGCCCCGGTGGTTGGACTGAAGCTTTCTTT.

The chain combines TRBV3-1 (or the pseudogene TRBV3-2) with TRBJ1-1; 8 bases are a match to TRBD1. Germline values: CDR1 LGHDT, CDR2 YNNKEL (reference sequence). This CDR3 is 15 amino acids long. With 1 base clipped from V and 3 bases from J, the junction kept 4 bases outside the gene matches. This chain's CDR3 is CASSQATGGDTEAFF. CDR3 coding DNA: TGTGCCAGCAGCCAAGCCACAGGGGGGGACACTGAAGCTTTCTTT.

This clone was seen once. V and J are TRBV10-2 and TRBJ1-2; D might be TRBD1 (5 bases). The CDR3 totals 13 residues. The V and J ends lost 6 bases and 7 bases respectively, with 15 bases between them. Germline V CDR1 and CDR2: WSHSY, SAAADI. The CDR3 bases are TGCGCCAGCAGCCCTATAGGGGAATTTGGCTACACCTTC. It codes for CASSPIGEFGYTF.

V usage is TRBV7-3 and J usage is TRBJ1-6; 7 bases line up with TRBD1. V shed 1 base, J shed 7 bases, and the junction held 4 bases outside the gene matches. This CDR3 comprises 15 residues. Germline assignment: CDR1 SGHTA and CDR2 FQGTGA. Written as DNA, the CDR3 is TGTGCCAGCAGCTTAAGCGGGACAGCCAATTCACCCCTCCACTTT. This encodes CASSLSGTANSPLHF.

In its sample, this clone was seen once. This sequence joins TRBV19 and TRBJ2-3; D is unclear. CDR1 and CDR2 (germline): LNHDA, SQIVND (reference sequence). CDR3 length equals 13 residues. Trimming shortened V by 6 bases and J by 0 bases, and 7 bases separated the two germline ends. The chain's CDR3 is CASRSWSTDTQYF. CDR3 DNA: TGTGCCAGTAGGAGTTGGAGCACAGATACGCAGTATTTT.

At least ten counts were recorded for this clone. The chain has TRBV7-2 and TRBJ2-2, with TRBD2 matching 12 bases. V was clipped by 6 bases and J by 9 bases; unmatched bases: 8. The germline CDR1 and CDR2 sequences are SGHTA and FQGNSA. The CDR3 sequence is 15 residues long. The CDR3 spells CASSRTSGTPRELFF. The CDR3 DNA reads TGTGCCAGCAGTCGGACTAGCGGGACCCCCAGGGAGCTGTTTTTT.

The J gene is TRBJ2-1, the V gene TRBV29-1; a possible D gene is TRBD1 (6 bases). The CDR3 is made up of 13 amino acids. Looked up from germline, CDR1 is SQVTM and CDR2 is ANQGSEA. V dropped 6 bases and J dropped 1 base, with 10 bases sitting between them. The CDR3 loop is CSVQGGSYNEQFF. The CDR3 DNA follows: TGCAGCGTCCAAGGGGGATCCTACAATGAGCAGTTCTTC.

This chain uses TRBV7-6 with TRBJ2-7, with D maybe TRBD2 (6 bases). This CDR3 contains 17 residues. Between the trimmed V and J ends, which lost 1 base and 5 bases, there was a span of 21 bases. Per germline, CDR1 SGHVS and CDR2 FNYEAQ. CDR3 sequence reads: CASSLVGGDVSKDEQYF. The CDR3 DNA sequence: TGTGCCAGCAGCTTAGTAGGAGGGGATGTAAGTAAGGACGAGCAGTACTTC.

The CDR3 loop reads CASSPGVGIQYF. In DNA form, the CDR3 reads TGTGCCAGCAGTCCGGGGGTGGGCATTCAGTACTTC. The chain is built from TRBV27 and TRBJ2-4; TRBD2 is a possible D gene (6 bases). The CDR3 has 12 residues. Germline assignment: CDR1 MNHEY and CDR2 SMNVEV (reference sequence). Trimming pared 5 bases from V and 9 bases from J, leaving 11 bases between.